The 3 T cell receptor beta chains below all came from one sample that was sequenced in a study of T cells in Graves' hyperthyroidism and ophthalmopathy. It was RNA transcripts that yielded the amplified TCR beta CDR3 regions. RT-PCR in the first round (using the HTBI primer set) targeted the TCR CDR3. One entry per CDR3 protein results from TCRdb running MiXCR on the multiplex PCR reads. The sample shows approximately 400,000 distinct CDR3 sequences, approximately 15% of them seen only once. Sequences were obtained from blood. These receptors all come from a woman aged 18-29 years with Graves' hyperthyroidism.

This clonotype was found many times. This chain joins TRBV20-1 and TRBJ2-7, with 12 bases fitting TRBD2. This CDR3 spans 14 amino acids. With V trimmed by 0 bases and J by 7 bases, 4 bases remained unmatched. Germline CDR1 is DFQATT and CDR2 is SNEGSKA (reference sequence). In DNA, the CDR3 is TGCAGTGCTAGAGAGGGACTAGCGGGCGGGGAGCAGTACTTC. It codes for CSAREGLAGGEQYF.

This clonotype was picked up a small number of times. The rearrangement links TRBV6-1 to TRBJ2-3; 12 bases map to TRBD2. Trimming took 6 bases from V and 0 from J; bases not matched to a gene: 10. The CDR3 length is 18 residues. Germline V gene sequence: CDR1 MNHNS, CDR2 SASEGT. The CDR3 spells CASRGTSGPEDSTDTQYF. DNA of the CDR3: TGTGCCAGCAGAGGGACTAGCGGGCCCGAGGACAGCACAGATACGCAGTATTTT.

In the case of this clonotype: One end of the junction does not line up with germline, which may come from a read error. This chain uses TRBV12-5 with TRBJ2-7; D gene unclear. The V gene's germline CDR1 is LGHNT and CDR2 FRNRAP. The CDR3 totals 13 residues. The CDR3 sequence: CASGFTNSHEQYF. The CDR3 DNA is TGTGCTAGTGGTTTCACAAACTCCCACGAGCAGTACTTC.